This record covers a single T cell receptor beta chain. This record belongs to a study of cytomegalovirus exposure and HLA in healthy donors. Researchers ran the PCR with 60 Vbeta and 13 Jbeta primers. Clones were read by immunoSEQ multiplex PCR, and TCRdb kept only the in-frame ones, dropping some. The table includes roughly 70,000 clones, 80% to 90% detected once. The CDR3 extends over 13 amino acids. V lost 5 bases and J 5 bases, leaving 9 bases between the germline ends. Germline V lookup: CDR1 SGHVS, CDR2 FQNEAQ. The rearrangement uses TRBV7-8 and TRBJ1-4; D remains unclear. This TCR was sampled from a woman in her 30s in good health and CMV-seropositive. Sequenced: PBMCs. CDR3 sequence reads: CASSQRLNEKLFF. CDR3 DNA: TGTGCCAGCAGCCAGCGGTTAAATGAAAAACTGTTTTTT.